A single sample is the source of the 30 T cell receptor beta chains below, sequenced in a study of cytomegalovirus exposure and HLA in healthy donors. The PCR made use of 60 Vbeta and 13 Jbeta primers. Assay used: immunoSEQ multiplex PCR; TCRdb lists only in-frame clones, some missing. This table has some 130,000 clones, around 83% appearing once. The specimen sequenced was PBMCs. The receptors derive from a human donor in good health.

The rearrangement links TRBV5-1 to TRBJ1-4; 7 bases are shared with TRBD1. CDR3 length equals 16 residues. Trimming cost V 1 base and J 5 bases; bases outside gene matches: 8. Germline-derived CDR1 and CDR2 are SGHRS and YFSETQ. The CDR3 sequence is CASSLSTRGSNEKLFF. The CDR3 DNA follows: TGCGCCAGCAGCTTGTCAACCAGGGGGTCAAATGAAAAACTGTTTTTT.

The chain's CDR3 is CASSGGGDTEAFF. The CDR3, as DNA: TGTGCCAGCAGCGGAGGGGGGGATACTGAAGCTTTCTTT. V is TRBV11-3 and J is TRBJ1-1, with a weak D call TRBD1 (6 bases). V lost 5 bases to trimming and J lost 5 bases, with 12 bases between them. The CDR3 length is 13 residues. The germline V gene has CDR1 SGHNT and CDR2 YENEEA.

This chain links TRBV4-1 with TRBJ1-2, with 7 bases that match TRBD1. Germline CDR1 reads MGHRA; CDR2 reads YSYEKL. V dropped 0 bases and J dropped 4; count of bases not matched to a gene: 2. The CDR3 is made up of 14 amino acids. The CDR3 sequence: CASSQDGDSYGYTF. As DNA, the CDR3 is TGCGCCAGCAGCCAAGATGGGGACAGCTATGGCTACACCTTC.

In nucleotides, the CDR3 is TGCAGCGTTGAAGTGTACGCAGGGTATGAGCAGTTCTTC. Encoded protein: CSVEVYAGYEQFF. V gene TRBV29-1 combines with J gene TRBJ2-1; weak D call: TRBD1 (5 bases). The CDR3 spans 13 residues. V lost 1 base to trimming and J lost 8 bases, with 12 bases between them. Looked up from germline, CDR1 is SQVTM and CDR2 is ANQGSEA.

Worth noting for this clone: The sample carries other DNA sequences with the same CDR3. The rearrangement links TRBV19 to TRBJ2-7, with D maybe TRBD2 (5 bases). The V end lost 1 base, the J end lost 0 bases, and 7 bases lay between the germline ends. The CDR3 consists of 14 residues. The germline gives CDR1 LNHDA, CDR2 SQIVND (reference sequence). The CDR3 is CASSIGGSSYEQYF. The CDR3 nucleotides are TGTGCCAGTAGTATAGGAGGGAGCTCCTACGAGCAGTACTTC. The full variable domain, with the rest looked up from reference TRBV19 and TRBJ2-7, is DGGITQSPKYLFRKEGQNVTLSCEQNLNHDAMYWYRQDPGQGLRLIYYSQIVNDFQKGDIAEGYSVSREKKESFPLTVTSAQKNPTAFYLCASSIGGSSYEQYFGPGTRLTVT.

The V gene is TRBV5-4, the J gene TRBJ1-6; D gene unclear. V was shortened by 4 bases and J by 14 bases, with 13 bases between the two germline ends. Germline V lookup: CDR1 SGHNT, CDR2 YYREEE (reference sequence). The CDR3 extends over 12 amino acids. CDR3 in amino acids: CASSETGMALHF. CDR3 nucleotides: TGTGCCAGCAGCGAAACCGGTATGGCCCTCCACTTT.

This sequence joins TRBV5-1 and TRBJ1-2; 7 bases match TRBD1. Germline values: CDR1 SGHRS, CDR2 YFSETQ. Losses at the gene ends were 4 bases for V and 14 bases for J; bases not matched to a gene: 17. The CDR3 spans 14 residues. The CDR3 nucleotides are TGCGCCAGCAGCACCTCACAGGGGATTACTACTGGGACCTTC. It codes for CASSTSQGITTGTF. The full variable domain, with the rest looked up from reference TRBV5-1 and TRBJ1-2, is KAGVTQTPRYLIKTRGQQVTLSCSPISGHRSVSWYQQTPGQGLQFLFEYFSETQRNKGNFPGRFSGRQFSNSRSEMNVSTLELGDSALYLCASSTSQGITTGTFGSGTRLTVV.

As concerns this clone: Different DNA sequences within this sample yield the same CDR3. V usage is TRBV10-2 and J usage is TRBJ2-6; 8 bases fit TRBD1. V shed 0 bases, J shed 8 bases, and the junction held 3 bases outside the gene matches. Germline lookup yields CDR1 WSHSY and CDR2 SAAADI. The CDR3 consists of 15 residues. In nucleotides, the CDR3 is TGCGCCAGCAGTGAGTCGGGACAGGTAACCAACGTCCTGACTTTC. This codes for CASSESGQVTNVLTF.

V and J are TRBV7-6 and TRBJ1-4; D possibly corresponds to TRBD1 (5 bases). The CDR3 length is 16 residues. CDR1 and CDR2 from the germline V gene are SGHVS and FNYEAQ. The germline V and J ends were trimmed by 5 bases and 6 bases, with 19 bases remaining between them. The CDR3 reads CASSDRRERLDEKLFF. CDR3 DNA: TGTGCCAGCAGCGACCGCAGGGAGCGACTAGATGAAAAACTGTTTTTT. The variable domain in full, completed from reference TRBV7-6 and TRBJ1-4, reads GAGVSQSPRYKVTKRGQDVALRCDPISGHVSLYWYRQALGQGPEFLTYFNYEAQQDKSGLPNDRFSAERPEGSISTLTIQRTEQRDSAMYRCASSDRRERLDEKLFFGSGTQLSVL.

The genes are TRBV5-4 and TRBJ2-7; TRBD2 matches at 10 bases. This CDR3 comprises 14 residues. J gave up 3 bases and V 1 base, and 1 base lay outside the gene matches. Per the germline V gene, CDR1 is SGHNT and CDR2 is YYREEE (reference sequence). CDR3 amino acids: CASSLSGGDYEQYF. DNA for the CDR3: TGTGCCAGCAGCTTGAGCGGGGGGGACTACGAGCAGTACTTC.

V gene TRBV7-8 combines with J gene TRBJ2-6, with TRBD1 identical over 10 bases. V dropped 5 bases and J dropped 2; count of bases not matched to a gene: 9. This CDR3 comprises 18 residues. Germline V gene data show CDR1 as SGHVS and CDR2 as FQNEAQ. The CDR3 nucleotides read TGTGCCAGCAGCCCTCGTCCCGGGACAGGGGCTGGGGCCAACGTCCTGACTTTC. The encoded protein is CASSPRPGTGAGANVLTF.

V and J are TRBV28 and TRBJ1-2; no firm D call. The CDR3 spans 14 residues. V was pared by 8 bases and J by 8 bases, with 21 bases between. Germline values: CDR1 MDHEN, CDR2 SYDVKM. CDR3: CASSVVVLTGGYTF. CDR3 coding DNA: TGTGCCAGCTCAGTCGTGGTCCTGACGGGGGGCTACACCTTC.

The chain joins TRBV7-2 to TRBJ1-1; 7 bases map to TRBD1. The CDR3 spans 14 residues. Germline values: CDR1 SGHTA, CDR2 FQGNSA. V dropped 8 bases and J dropped 6; count of bases not matched to a gene: 12. The CDR3 sequence: CASRFKGAGAEAFF. CDR3 coding DNA: TGTGCCAGCCGTTTCAAGGGGGCAGGGGCTGAAGCTTTCTTT.

The chain is built from TRBV7-8 and TRBJ1-5; TRBD1 matches at 7 bases. Germline CDR1 and CDR2: SGHVS and FQNEAQ. V lost 6 bases and J lost 4; bases outside the gene matches: 9. The CDR3 is made up of 15 amino acids. CDR3 residues: CASSGVQGINQPQHF. The CDR3 DNA reads as TGTGCCAGCAGTGGGGTACAGGGGATAAATCAGCCCCAGCATTTT.

The chain joins TRBV10-3 to TRBJ2-2; D unclear. This CDR3 has 14 residues. Germline V gene sequence: CDR1 ENHRY, CDR2 SYGVKD. The V end lost 0 bases, the J end lost 5 bases, and 7 bases lay between the germline ends. This chain's CDR3 is CAISESQVTGELFF. DNA for the CDR3: TGTGCCATCAGTGAGTCCCAGGTGACCGGGGAGCTGTTTTTT.

The chain joins TRBV19 to TRBJ1-3; no clear D. Trimming cost V 6 bases and J 1 base, with 10 bases left between them. Germline V gene lookup returns CDR1 LNHDA and CDR2 SQIVND (reference sequence). CDR3 length: 14 residues. The CDR3: CASRLGDSGNTIYF. In DNA form, the CDR3 reads TGTGCCAGTAGACTCGGGGATTCTGGAAACACCATATATTTT.

This chain joins TRBV7-2 and TRBJ1-2; no firm D call. CDR1 is SGHTA and CDR2 is FQGNSA in the germline V gene. CDR3 length equals 13 residues. V lost 5 bases and J lost 8, with 15 bases in between. CDR3 nucleotides: TGTGCCAGCAGCCCAGCGTGGCTCGTGGGCTACACCTTC. Its protein product is CASSPAWLVGYTF.

The rearrangement links TRBV6-1 to TRBJ1-2; TRBD1 aligns across 9 bases. The CDR3 consists of 14 residues. Germline-derived CDR1 and CDR2 are MNHNS and SASEGT. With 7 bases clipped from V and 4 bases from J, the junction kept 7 bases outside the gene matches. The CDR3 is CASNRDRALYGYTF. CDR3 DNA: TGTGCCAGCAATCGGGACAGGGCACTCTATGGCTACACCTTC.

This clone has just one count. The chain uses TRBV7-2 and TRBJ2-1; 10 bases agree with TRBD2. The junction had 4 bases not matched to a gene; V was cut back by 5 bases and J by 3 bases. CDR1 SGHTA and CDR2 FQGNSA come from the germline V gene. This CDR3 is 15 amino acids long. This CDR3 reads CASSISGGDYNEQFF. The CDR3 coding sequence is TGTGCCAGCAGCATAAGCGGGGGGGACTACAATGAGCAGTTCTTC.

The rearrangement joins TRBV2 to TRBJ2-2; TRBD1 might be the D (5 bases). This CDR3 comprises 14 residues. The germline CDR1 and CDR2 sequences are SNHLY and FYNNEI. V lost 3 bases, J lost 6 bases, and 11 bases lay in between. As DNA, the CDR3 is TGTGCCAGCAGTGACAGGGAATTGGCCGGGGAGCTGTTTTTT. Its protein is CASSDRELAGELFF.

V is TRBV27 and J is TRBJ2-1, with D possibly TRBD2 on 5 matching bases. The germline CDR1 and CDR2 sequences are MNHEY and SMNVEV (reference sequence). V was clipped by 4 bases and J by 0 bases, with 16 bases between them. The CDR3 is 17 amino acids. As DNA, the CDR3 is TGTGCCAGCAGTTGGACCCTCAGCGGTAACTCCTACAATGAGCAGTTCTTC. Protein sequence: CASSWTLSGNSYNEQFF.

The chain links TRBV12-5 to TRBJ2-4; 8 positions match TRBD1. The junction had 9 bases not matched to a gene; V was cut back by 6 bases and J by 8 bases. The CDR3 runs to 14 residues. Per germline, CDR1 LGHNT and CDR2 FRNRAP. Here the CDR3 DNA reads TGTGCTAGTGGCCCTGGACAGGGTCAAGACATTCAGTACTTC. This codes for CASGPGQGQDIQYF.

This chain's CDR3 is CASQQEETQYF. The CDR3 bases are TGTGCCAGCCAACAAGAAGAGACCCAGTACTTC. The rearrangement joins TRBV2 to TRBJ2-5; no clear D. Trimming removed 8 bases at V and 3 bases at J, with 7 bases between. The length of the CDR3 is 11 residues. CDR1 SNHLY and CDR2 FYNNEI come from the germline V gene.

J is TRBJ2-5 and V is TRBV10-2; 7 bases fit TRBD2. The CDR3 is 17 amino acids. Germline V gene data show CDR1 as WSHSY and CDR2 as SAAADI. The J segment lost 5 bases and the V segment lost 5 bases, leaving 17 bases of the junction unmatched. CDR3 loop: CASSPGTTKDPVETQYF. Written as DNA, the CDR3 is TGCGCCAGCAGTCCGGGGACTACGAAGGACCCTGTGGAGACCCAGTACTTC.

This clone was picked up one time. This chain links TRBV6-5 with TRBJ2-5, with D unclear. CDR3 length: 11 amino acids. V shed 8 bases and J shed 5 bases, with 9 bases lying between them. Germline CDR1 MNHEY, CDR2 SVGAGI. The CDR3 DNA sequence: TGTGCCAGCCAGGATGAGGAGACCCAGTACTTC. Translation gives CASQDEETQYF.

The chain links TRBV5-1 to TRBJ1-4, with TRBD1 matching 7 bases. The junction had 4 bases not matched to a gene; V was cut back by 3 bases and J by 2 bases. Germline CDR1 and CDR2: SGHRS and YFSETQ. This CDR3 is built from 15 residues. The CDR3 region is CASSSNRGTNEKLFF. CDR3 coding DNA: TGCGCCAGCAGCTCCAACAGGGGCACTAATGAAAAACTGTTTTTT. Looking up the rest from reference TRBV5-1 and TRBJ1-4 gives the full variable domain: KAGVTQTPRYLIKTRGQQVTLSCSPISGHRSVSWYQQTPGQGLQFLFEYFSETQRNKGNFPGRFSGRQFSNSRSEMNVSTLELGDSALYLCASSSNRGTNEKLFFGSGTQLSVL.

The rearrangement joins TRBV5-1 to TRBJ1-5; possibly TRBD1 for D (5 bases). V lost 4 bases and J lost 0, with 11 bases in between. This CDR3 region has 15 residues. The V gene's germline CDR1 is SGHRS and CDR2 YFSETQ. The CDR3 reads CASSPRGDSNQPQHF. Here the CDR3 DNA reads TGCGCCAGCAGCCCCCGGGGGGATAGCAATCAGCCCCAGCATTTT.

The chain links TRBV28 to TRBJ2-5; D gene unclear. Looked up from germline, CDR1 is MDHEN and CDR2 is SYDVKM. This CDR3 contains 13 residues. The V gene lost 5 bases and the J gene lost 1 base, with 8 bases spanning the gap. The CDR3, as DNA: TGTGCCAGCAGTCTCTTATTCCAAGAGACCCAGTACTTC. Its protein is CASSLLFQETQYF.

V usage is TRBV27 and J usage is TRBJ1-3, with D possibly TRBD1 on 5 matching bases. V lost 4 bases to trimming and J lost 2 bases, with 6 bases between them. This CDR3 comprises 13 residues. CDR1 is MNHEY and CDR2 is SMNVEV in the germline V gene (reference sequence). The CDR3 DNA follows: TGTGCCAGCAGTTCAGGGCCTGGAAACACCATATATTTT. It specifies CASSSGPGNTIYF.

The chain employs TRBV6-6 and TRBJ1-5; no clear D gene. The germline V and J ends were trimmed by 2 bases and 5 bases, with 10 bases remaining between them. CDR3 length equals 14 residues. CDR1 is MNHNY, CDR2 SVGAGI, per germline (reference sequence). CDR3 loop: CASSYRGFDQPQHF. The CDR3 nucleotides read TGTGCCAGCAGTTACAGAGGGTTTGATCAGCCCCAGCATTTT.